This TCR beta chain was sequenced during a study of cytomegalovirus exposure and HLA in healthy donors. As for the study in general: Of the donors genotyped, 398 in all, 65% to 90% fell in the Caucasian-associated ancestry cluster. Study-wide findings and caveats: A few CMV-associated chains were confirmed in vitro to be specific for CMV antigens.

CDR3 length equals 15 residues. The trim removed 0 bases at V and 14 bases at J, leaving 8 bases unmatched. Germline V CDR1 and CDR2: SGHTA, FQGTGA. The study sampled nominally healthy donors, though unrecorded immune exposures were likely. Primers included in the PCR were 60 Vbeta and 13 Jbeta primers. Profiling relied on immunoSEQ multiplex PCR, and the TCRdb table lists in-frame clones only, not all of them. The profile shows over 100,000 clones, around 77% of them singletons. About this clone itself: Antigen specificity is unknown.

The chain uses TRBV7-3 and TRBJ2-3; 13 nucleotides align to TRBD2. The sequenced sample was PBMCs. The TCR originated in a male donor in good health and CMV-seropositive. CDR3 sequence (DNA): TGTGCCAGCAGCTTAACGTCACTAGCGGGAGGGGGACTGTATTTT. Its translation is CASSLTSLAGGGLYF. The entire variable domain, with the rest obtained from reference TRBV7-3 and TRBJ2-3, is as follows: GAGVSQTPSNKVTEKGKYVELRCDPISGHTALYWYRQSLGQGPEFLIYFQGTGAADDSGLPNDRFFAVRPEGSVSTLKIQRTERGDSAVYLCASSLTSLAGGGLYFGPGTRLTVL.